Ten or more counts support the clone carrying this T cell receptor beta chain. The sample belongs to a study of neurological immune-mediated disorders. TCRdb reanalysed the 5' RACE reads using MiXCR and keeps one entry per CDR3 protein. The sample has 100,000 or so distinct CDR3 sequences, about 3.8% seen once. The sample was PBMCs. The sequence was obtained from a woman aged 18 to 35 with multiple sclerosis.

CDR3 DNA sequence: TGTGCCAGCAGTGACGTAGTGGGAACAGATACGCAGTATTTT. Translating it yields CASSDVVGTDTQYF. V usage is TRBV6-4 and J usage is TRBJ2-3; D unclear. This CDR3 is 14 amino acids long. V shed 2 bases and J shed 3 bases, with 9 bases lying between them. Germline V CDR1 and CDR2: MRHNA, SNTAGT.